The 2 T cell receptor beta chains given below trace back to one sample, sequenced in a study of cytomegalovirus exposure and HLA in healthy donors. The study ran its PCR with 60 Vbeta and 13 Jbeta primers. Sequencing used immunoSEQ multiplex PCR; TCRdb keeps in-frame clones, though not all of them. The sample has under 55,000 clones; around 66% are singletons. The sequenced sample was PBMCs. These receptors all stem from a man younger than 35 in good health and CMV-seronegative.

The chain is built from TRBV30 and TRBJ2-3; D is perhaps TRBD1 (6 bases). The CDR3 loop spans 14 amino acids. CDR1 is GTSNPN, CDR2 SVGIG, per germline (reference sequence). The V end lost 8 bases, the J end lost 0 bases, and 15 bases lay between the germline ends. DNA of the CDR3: TGTGCCCAGGGGCAGGCGCCTAGCACAGATACGCAGTATTTT. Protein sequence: CAQGQAPSTDTQYF.

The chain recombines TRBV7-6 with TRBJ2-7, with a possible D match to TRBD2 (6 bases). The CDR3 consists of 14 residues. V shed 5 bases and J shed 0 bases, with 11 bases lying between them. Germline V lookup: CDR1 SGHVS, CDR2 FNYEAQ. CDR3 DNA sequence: TGTGCCAGCAGCGCAACCGGGGGCTCCTACGAGCAGTACTTC. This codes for CASSATGGSYEQYF.